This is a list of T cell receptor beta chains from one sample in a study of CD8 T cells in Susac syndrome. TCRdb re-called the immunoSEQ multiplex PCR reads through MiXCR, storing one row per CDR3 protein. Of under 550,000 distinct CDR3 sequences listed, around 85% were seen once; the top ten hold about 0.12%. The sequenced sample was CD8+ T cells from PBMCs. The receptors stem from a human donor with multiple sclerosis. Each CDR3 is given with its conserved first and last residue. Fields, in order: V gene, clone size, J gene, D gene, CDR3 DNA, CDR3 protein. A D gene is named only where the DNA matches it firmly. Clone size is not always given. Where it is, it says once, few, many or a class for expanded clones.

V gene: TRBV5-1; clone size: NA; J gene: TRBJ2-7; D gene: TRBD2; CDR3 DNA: TGCGCCAGCAGCTTGGACAGCGGGGGAATTACCTACGAGCAGTACTTC; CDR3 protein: CASSLDSGGITYEQYF
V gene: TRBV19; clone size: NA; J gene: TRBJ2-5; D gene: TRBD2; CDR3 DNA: TGTGCCAGTAGAGTGGGCGGGAGTGAGACCCAGTACTTC; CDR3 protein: CASRVGGSETQYF
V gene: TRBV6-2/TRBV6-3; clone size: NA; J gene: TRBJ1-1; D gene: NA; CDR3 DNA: TGTGCCAGCAGTCCCCCACCGACCGACGACGCTTTCTTT; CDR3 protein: CASSPPPTDDAFF
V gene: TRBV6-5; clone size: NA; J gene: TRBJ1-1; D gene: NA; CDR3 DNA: TGTGCCAGCAGTTACTCGAGAAGTGAGGCCCACACTGAAGCTTTCTTT; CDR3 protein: CASSYSRSEAHTEAFF
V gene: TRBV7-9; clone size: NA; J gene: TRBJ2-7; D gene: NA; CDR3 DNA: TGTGCCAGCAGCCCTCCGAGTTCAGGGGTGAACGAGCAGTACTTC; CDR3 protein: CASSPPSSGVNEQYF
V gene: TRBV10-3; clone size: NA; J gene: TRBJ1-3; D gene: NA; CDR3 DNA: TGTGCCACTACAGGGACTGGAAACACCATATATTTT; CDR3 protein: CATTGTGNTIYF
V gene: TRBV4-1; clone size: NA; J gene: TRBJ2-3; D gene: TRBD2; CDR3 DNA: TGCGCCAGCAGCCAAGAGTCTAGCGGAAACACAGATACGCAGTATTTT; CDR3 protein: CASSQESSGNTDTQYF
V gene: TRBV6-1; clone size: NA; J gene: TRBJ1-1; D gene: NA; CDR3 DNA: TGTGCCAGCAGTCTCCGGACAGACGTGGAGGGGGACATGAACACTGAAGCTTTCTTT; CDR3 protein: CASSLRTDVEGDMNTEAFF
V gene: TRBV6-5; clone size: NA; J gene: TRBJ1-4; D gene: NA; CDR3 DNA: TGTGCCAGCAGTTACTCTCGGCAGCGCGATGAAAAACTGTTTTTT; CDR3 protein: CASSYSRQRDEKLFF
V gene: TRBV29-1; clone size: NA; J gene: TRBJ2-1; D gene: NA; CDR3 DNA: TGCAGCGTTGATGAGGGGCCAGCTCACAATGAGCAGTTCTTC; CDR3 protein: CSVDEGPAHNEQFF
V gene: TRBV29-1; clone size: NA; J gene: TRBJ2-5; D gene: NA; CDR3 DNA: TGCAGCGTCCACTACAGGAGCCGTGGTGAGACCCAGTACTTC; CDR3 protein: CSVHYRSRGETQYF
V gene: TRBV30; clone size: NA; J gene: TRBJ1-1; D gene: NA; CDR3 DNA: TGTGCCTGGAGTTTAACGATGAACACTGAAGCTTTCTTT; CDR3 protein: CAWSLTMNTEAFF
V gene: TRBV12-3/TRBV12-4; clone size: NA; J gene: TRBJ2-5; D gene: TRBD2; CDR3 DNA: TGTGCCAGCAGTCCGACTAGCGGGAGTGTAGAGACCCAGTACTTC; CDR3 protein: CASSPTSGSVETQYF
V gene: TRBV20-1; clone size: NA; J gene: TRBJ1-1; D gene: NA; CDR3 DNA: TGCAGTGCTAGTCGTGCCACCCTTGAAGCTTTCTTT; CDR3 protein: CSASRATLEAFF
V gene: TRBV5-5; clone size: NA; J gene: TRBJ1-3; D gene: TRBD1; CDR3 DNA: TGTGCCAGCAGCTTGAACAGGGGGTTCGAGGGAAACACCATATATTTT; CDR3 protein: CASSLNRGFEGNTIYF
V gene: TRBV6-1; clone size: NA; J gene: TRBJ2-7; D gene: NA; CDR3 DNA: TGTGCCAGCAGTGAAGCTCGGGCCCCGATTACTGAGCAGTACTTC; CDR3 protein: CASSEARAPITEQYF
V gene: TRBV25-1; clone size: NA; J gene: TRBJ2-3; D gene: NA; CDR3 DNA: TGTGCCAGCAGTGGTGGGGGAAACACGCAGTATTTT; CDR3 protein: CASSGGGNTQYF
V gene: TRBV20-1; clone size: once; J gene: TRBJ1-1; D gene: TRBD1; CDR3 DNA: TGCAGTGCTAGAGTCACCGGGACAGGGGGCGCGTACACTGAAGCTTTCTTT; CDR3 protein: CSARVTGTGGAYTEAFF
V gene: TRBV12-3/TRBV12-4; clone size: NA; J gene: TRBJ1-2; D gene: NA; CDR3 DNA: TGTGCCAGCAGTTTGGAGGGGGGCGGCTACACCTTC; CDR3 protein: CASSLEGGGYTF
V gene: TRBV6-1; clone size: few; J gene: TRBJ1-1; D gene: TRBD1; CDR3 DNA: TGTGCCAGCGACTCAACAGGGGGCTACACTGAAGCTTTCTTT; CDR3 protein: CASDSTGGYTEAFF
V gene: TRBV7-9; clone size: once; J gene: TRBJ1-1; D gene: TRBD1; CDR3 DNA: TGTGCCAGCAGCTTAGGGAGGGGACAGGGTATACTCATGAACACTGAAGCTTTCTTT; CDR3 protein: CASSLGRGQGILMNTEAFF
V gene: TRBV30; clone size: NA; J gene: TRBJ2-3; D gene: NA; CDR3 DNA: TGTGCCTGGAGAGCCGACCGGACAGCCAGAACCACAGATACGCAGTATTTT; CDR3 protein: CAWRADRTARTTDTQYF
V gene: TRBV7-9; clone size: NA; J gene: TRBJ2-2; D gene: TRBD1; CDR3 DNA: TGTGCCAGCACCACAGGGGCCGGGGAGCTGTTTTTT; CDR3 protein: CASTTGAGELFF
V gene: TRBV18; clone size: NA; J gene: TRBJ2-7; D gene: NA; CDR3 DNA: TGTGCCAGCTCACCCTTGGACTCCTCCTACGAGCAGTACTTC; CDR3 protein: CASSPLDSSYEQYF
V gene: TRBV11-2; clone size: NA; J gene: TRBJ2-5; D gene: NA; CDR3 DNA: TGTGCCAGCAGCTCCCATTTAGAGACCCAGTACTTC; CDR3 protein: CASSSHLETQYF
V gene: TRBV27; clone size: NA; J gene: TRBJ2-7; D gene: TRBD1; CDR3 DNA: TGTGCCAGCAAGCCGGGACAGGAGACCTACGAGCAGTACTTC; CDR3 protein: CASKPGQETYEQYF
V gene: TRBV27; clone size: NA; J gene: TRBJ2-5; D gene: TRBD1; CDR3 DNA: TGTGCCAGCAGGGCTCAGACAGGGGCTGGGGAGACCCAGTACTTC; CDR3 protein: CASRAQTGAGETQYF
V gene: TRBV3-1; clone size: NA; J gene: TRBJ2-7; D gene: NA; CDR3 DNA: TGTGCCAGCAGCCATGACTCCGGGACGGACACCTACGAGCAGTACTTC; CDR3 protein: CASSHDSGTDTYEQYF
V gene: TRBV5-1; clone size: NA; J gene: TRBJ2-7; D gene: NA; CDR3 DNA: TGCGCCAGCAGCGGACCTAGGGGGGCCGGGGATTACGAGCAGTACTTC; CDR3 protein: CASSGPRGAGDYEQYF
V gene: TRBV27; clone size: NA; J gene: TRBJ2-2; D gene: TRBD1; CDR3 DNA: TGTGCCAGCAGGGAAACAGGGGGCTCGATTGCCGGGGAGCTGTTTTTT; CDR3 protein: CASRETGGSIAGELFF
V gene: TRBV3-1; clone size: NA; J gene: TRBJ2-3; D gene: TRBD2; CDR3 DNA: TGTGCCAGCAGCCAAGACGTGCGGGGGGCGGGGAATACGCAGTATTTT; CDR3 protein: CASSQDVRGAGNTQYF
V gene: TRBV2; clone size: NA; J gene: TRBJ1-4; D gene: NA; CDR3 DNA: TGTGCCAGCAGGGAGAGTGCAACTAATGAAAAACTGTTTTTT; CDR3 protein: CASRESATNEKLFF
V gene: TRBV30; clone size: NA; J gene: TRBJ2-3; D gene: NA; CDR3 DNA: TGTGCCTGGAGCGGCTGGGAGGGGGCGAACACAGATACGCAGTATTTT; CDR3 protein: CAWSGWEGANTDTQYF
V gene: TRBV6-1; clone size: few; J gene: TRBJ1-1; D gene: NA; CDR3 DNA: TGTGCCAGCATAGAATATCTGAACACTGAAGCTTTCTTT; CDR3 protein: CASIEYLNTEAFF
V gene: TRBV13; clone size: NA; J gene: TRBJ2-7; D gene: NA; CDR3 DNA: TGTGCCAGCAGCTTAGGCCTGAGGGACGAGCAGTACTTC; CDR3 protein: CASSLGLRDEQYF
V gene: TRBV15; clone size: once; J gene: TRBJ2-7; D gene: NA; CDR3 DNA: TGTGCCACCAGCAGATACGGGGAACCGATTAACGAGCAGTACTTC; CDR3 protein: CATSRYGEPINEQYF
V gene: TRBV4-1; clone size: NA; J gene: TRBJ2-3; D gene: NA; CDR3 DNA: TGCGCCAGCAGCCCCGAACCGGATACGCAGTATTTT; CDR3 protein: CASSPEPDTQYF
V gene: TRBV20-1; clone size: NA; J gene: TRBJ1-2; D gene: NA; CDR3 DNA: TGCAGTGCTAAGGGACTCGACAGTCCGAACTATGGCTACACCTTC; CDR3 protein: CSAKGLDSPNYGYTF